This passage covers 13 T cell receptor beta chains from one sample sequenced in a study of blood T cell repertoires in COVID-19. Only in-frame clones appear in the TCRdb table, and some are missing; sequencing was by immunoSEQ multiplex PCR. The repertoire holds under 250,000 clones, with 86% as singletons. The material sequenced was peripheral blood. All receptors derive from a woman aged 55-75 years who had recovered from COVID-19.

The chain is built from TRBV4-1 and TRBJ2-3; 7 nucleotides align to TRBD1. CDR1 is MGHRA and CDR2 is YSYEKL in the germline V gene. Trimming took 7 bases from V and 0 from J; bases not matched to a gene: 4. The CDR3 totals 14 residues. DNA for the CDR3: TGCGCCAGCACTGACAGGGTTAGCACAGATACGCAGTATTTT. Protein product: CASTDRVSTDTQYF.

This clone was counted a few times. The chain uses TRBV19 and TRBJ2-2; D remains unclear. The CDR3 sequence is 11 residues long. The V end was cut by 8 bases, the J end by 4 bases, with 5 bases between. Germline assignment: CDR1 LNHDA and CDR2 SQIVND (reference sequence). The CDR3 DNA is TGTGCCAGTCTATTCACCGGGGAGCTGTTTTTT. Its protein is CASLFTGELFF.

This CDR3 reads CASSLVPDQETQYF. Written as DNA, the CDR3 is TGCGCCAGCAGCTTGGTCCCTGACCAAGAGACCCAGTACTTC. The chain links TRBV5-1 to TRBJ2-5; unclear D gene. V dropped 0 bases and J dropped 0 bases, with 6 bases sitting between them. Germline values: CDR1 SGHRS, CDR2 YFSETQ. This CDR3 is 14 amino acids long.

The chain recombines TRBV5-6 with TRBJ2-5; 11 nucleotides agree with TRBD2. V trimming: 2 bases; J trimming: 4 bases; junction bases outside the gene matches: 4. CDR1 is SGHDT and CDR2 is YYEEEE in the germline V gene. This CDR3 contains 15 residues. The CDR3 region has the DNA TGTGCCAGCAGCTTCAGACTAGCGGGGATAGAGACCCAGTACTTC. Residues: CASSFRLAGIETQYF.

V is TRBV19 and J is TRBJ1-4, with a weak D call TRBD1 (5 bases). The V end was cut by 7 bases, the J end by 3 bases, with 12 bases between. Germline V gene data show CDR1 as LNHDA and CDR2 as SQIVND (reference sequence). The CDR3 loop spans 14 amino acids. Here the CDR3 reads CASTSWGANEKLFF. The CDR3 region has the DNA TGTGCCAGTACCTCCTGGGGGGCTAATGAAAAACTGTTTTTT.

The chain couples TRBV4-3 to TRBJ2-2; possibly TRBD1 for D (6 bases). The germline V gene has CDR1 LGHNA and CDR2 YSLEER. With 4 bases removed from V and 6 bases from J, the gap between germline ends came to 21 bases. The CDR3 covers 17 residues. The CDR3, as DNA: TGCGCCAGCAGCCCGCGGCTGACAGGCGAGAGCCCCGGGGAGCTGTTTTTT. It is translated as CASSPRLTGESPGELFF.

The gene calls are TRBV3-1 (or the pseudogene TRBV3-2) and TRBJ2-5; 9 bases align to TRBD2. Germline CDR1 reads LGHDT; CDR2 reads YNNKEL (reference sequence). The CDR3 is made up of 15 amino acids. J gave up 2 bases and V 4 bases, and 5 bases lay outside the gene matches. The CDR3 spells CASSLWTSVQETQYF. CDR3 bases: TGTGCCAGCAGCCTTTGGACTAGCGTTCAAGAGACCCAGTACTTC.

This chain joins TRBV7-2 and TRBJ1-5; TRBD1 might be the D (6 bases). V was pared by 5 bases and J by 4 bases, with 9 bases between. The CDR3 is 13 residues long. CDR1 and CDR2 (germline): SGHTA, FQGNSA. The CDR3 sequence: CASSPDRNQPQHF. The CDR3 nucleotides read TGTGCCAGCAGCCCGGACAGAAATCAGCCCCAGCATTTT. Combining the CDR3 with reference TRBV7-2 and TRBJ1-5 gives the whole variable domain GAGVSQSPSNKVTEKGKDVELRCDPISGHTALYWYRQSLGQGLEFLIYFQGNSAPDKSGLPSDRFSAERTGGSVSTLTIQRTQQEDSAVYLCASSPDRNQPQHFGDGTRLSIL.

The chain links TRBV7-2 to TRBJ1-5, with D perhaps TRBD1 (6 bases). The CDR3 is made up of 17 amino acids. Germline assignment: CDR1 SGHTA and CDR2 FQGNSA. With 1 base removed from V and 1 base from J, the gap between germline ends came to 14 bases. CDR3 nucleotide sequence: TGTGCCAGCAGCTTAGTTAGTGACAGGATAAGCAATCAGCCCCAGCATTTT. Translating gives CASSLVSDRISNQPQHF.

This rearrangement joins TRBV6-6 to TRBJ1-6; D gene uncertain. Germline V lookup: CDR1 MNHNY, CDR2 SVGAGI (reference sequence). V dropped 2 bases and J dropped 14 bases, with 10 bases sitting between them. The CDR3 length is 12 residues. CDR3 region: CASSYEKGALHF. The CDR3 coding sequence is TGTGCCAGCAGTTACGAAAAGGGAGCCCTCCACTTT.

This clone was detected only a few times. J is TRBJ1-1 and V is TRBV29-1; D is ambiguous. The germline CDR1 and CDR2 sequences are SQVTM and ANQGSEA. This CDR3 spans 13 amino acids. Trimming removed 3 bases from V and 0 bases from J, with 8 bases in between. CDR3 protein: CSVDGRVNTEAFF. CDR3 in DNA: TGCAGCGTTGACGGGAGGGTGAACACTGAAGCTTTCTTT.

This sequence joins TRBV9 and TRBJ2-1; 7 positions match TRBD2. Germline assignment: CDR1 SGDLS and CDR2 YYNGEE. The ends lost 4 bases at V and 1 base at J; junction bases unmatched: 5. The CDR3 spans 15 residues. CDR3: CASSPWGGSYNEQFF. DNA for the CDR3: TGTGCCAGCAGCCCGTGGGGGGGATCCTACAATGAGCAGTTCTTC.

The chain uses TRBV28 and TRBJ2-1; no clear D gene. CDR3 length equals 12 residues. Looked up from germline, CDR1 is MDHEN and CDR2 is SYDVKM. The V and J ends lost 4 bases and 9 bases respectively, with 10 bases between them. The CDR3 reads CASSSQYLEQFF. CDR3 sequence (DNA): TGTGCCAGCAGTTCCCAGTACCTTGAGCAGTTCTTC.